This section outlines one T cell receptor (beta chain) sequence together with its context. V lost 5 bases and J lost 11, with 15 bases in between. Germline V gene data show CDR1 as SQVTM and CDR2 as ANQGSEA. The CDR3 runs 11 residues. This sample was taken from a study of control samples from healthy donors and cancer patients. Libraries were prepared by immunoSEQ multiplex PCR; TCRdb keeps only in-frame clonotypes and omits some of them. The data show around 53,000 clones, with 80% to 90% seen just once and 2.8% held by the top ten. The chain has TRBV29-1 and TRBJ2-5; tentatively, D is TRBD1 (5 bases). Sequenced: PBMCs. The receptor's source is a woman in her 50s with lung cancer. The CDR3 DNA reads TGCAGCGTTTCTCATCAGGGCCAACAGTACTTC. It codes for CSVSHQGQQYF. The full variable domain, its missing parts supplied by reference TRBV29-1 and TRBJ2-5, is SAVISQKPSRDICQRGTSLTIQCQVDSQVTMMFWYRQQPGQSLTLIATANQGSEATYESGFVIDKFPISRPNLTFSTLTVSNMSPEDSSIYLCSVSHQGQQYFGPGTRLLVL.